Sequencing of this TCR beta chain was carried out in a study of a mutant IDH1 vaccine in newly diagnosed glioma. On the study more broadly: Antecedent treatment encompassed radiotherapy, temozolomide, or their combination; the majority received both. General observations from the study: Variations in leading peripheral T cell clonotypes appeared to have no connection with pseudoprogression.

Stated time point: baseline, week 1 (first vaccination visit). The sample's treatment: pre-vaccination baseline after standard-of-care therapy. For this clone: Antigen specificity is unknown.

From germline, CDR1 is DFQATT and CDR2 SNEGSKA (reference sequence). V dropped 8 bases and J dropped 1 base, with 6 bases sitting between them. CDR3 length equals 11 residues. Here immunoSEQ multiplex PCR was the method, and the copy in TCRdb shows in-frame clones only, minus some. The sample contains around 60,000 clones, around 90% of which appear only once. Sequencing used PBMCs, obtained from a glioma patient treated with radiotherapy, temozolomide or both. The chain carries TRBV20-1 and TRBJ2-1, with D unclear. This TCR was sampled from a man in his forties or fifties with glioma. The DNA for the CDR3 is TGCAGTCCAGGATCCTACAATGAGCAGTTCTTC. It codes for CSPGSYNEQFF.